This T cell receptor (beta chain) appears in the sequencing data of a study of T-cell reconstitution after alpha-beta-depleted transplantation in children. Unique molecular identifiers were incorporated into the prepared TCRbeta library. One entry per CDR3 protein, called by TCRdb with MiXCR from the PCR reads. The sample lists about 870,000 distinct CDR3 sequences; 16% were seen once. CDR1 and CDR2 from the germline V gene are ENHRY and SYGVKD. This CDR3 comprises 13 residues. The V end lost 4 bases, the J end lost 2 bases, and 8 bases lay between the germline ends. About this clonotype itself: Antigen specificity is unknown.

Study-wide results and limits: Expanded graft clones, several hundred of them, were reportedly the source of alpha-beta T cells about two months after transplant. One year after transplant, T-cell counts and diversity came mostly from newly produced T cells. Certain patients had high TCRbeta diversity at day 60, and it came from recipient T cells and thymic progenitors that survived.

The J gene is TRBJ2-5, the V gene TRBV10-3, with D hard to call. Sequenced material: PBMCs, mostly from graft donor cells, taken 360 days after TCRalphabeta/CD19-depleted stem cell transplant. The TCR originated in a male patient aged 10-17 years who had a stem cell transplant for acute lymphoblastic leukemia, so the T cells may come from the graft donor. The CDR3 DNA follows: TGTGCCATCAGTGTAGGCTGGCAAGAGACCCAGTACTTC. It codes for CAISVGWQETQYF.